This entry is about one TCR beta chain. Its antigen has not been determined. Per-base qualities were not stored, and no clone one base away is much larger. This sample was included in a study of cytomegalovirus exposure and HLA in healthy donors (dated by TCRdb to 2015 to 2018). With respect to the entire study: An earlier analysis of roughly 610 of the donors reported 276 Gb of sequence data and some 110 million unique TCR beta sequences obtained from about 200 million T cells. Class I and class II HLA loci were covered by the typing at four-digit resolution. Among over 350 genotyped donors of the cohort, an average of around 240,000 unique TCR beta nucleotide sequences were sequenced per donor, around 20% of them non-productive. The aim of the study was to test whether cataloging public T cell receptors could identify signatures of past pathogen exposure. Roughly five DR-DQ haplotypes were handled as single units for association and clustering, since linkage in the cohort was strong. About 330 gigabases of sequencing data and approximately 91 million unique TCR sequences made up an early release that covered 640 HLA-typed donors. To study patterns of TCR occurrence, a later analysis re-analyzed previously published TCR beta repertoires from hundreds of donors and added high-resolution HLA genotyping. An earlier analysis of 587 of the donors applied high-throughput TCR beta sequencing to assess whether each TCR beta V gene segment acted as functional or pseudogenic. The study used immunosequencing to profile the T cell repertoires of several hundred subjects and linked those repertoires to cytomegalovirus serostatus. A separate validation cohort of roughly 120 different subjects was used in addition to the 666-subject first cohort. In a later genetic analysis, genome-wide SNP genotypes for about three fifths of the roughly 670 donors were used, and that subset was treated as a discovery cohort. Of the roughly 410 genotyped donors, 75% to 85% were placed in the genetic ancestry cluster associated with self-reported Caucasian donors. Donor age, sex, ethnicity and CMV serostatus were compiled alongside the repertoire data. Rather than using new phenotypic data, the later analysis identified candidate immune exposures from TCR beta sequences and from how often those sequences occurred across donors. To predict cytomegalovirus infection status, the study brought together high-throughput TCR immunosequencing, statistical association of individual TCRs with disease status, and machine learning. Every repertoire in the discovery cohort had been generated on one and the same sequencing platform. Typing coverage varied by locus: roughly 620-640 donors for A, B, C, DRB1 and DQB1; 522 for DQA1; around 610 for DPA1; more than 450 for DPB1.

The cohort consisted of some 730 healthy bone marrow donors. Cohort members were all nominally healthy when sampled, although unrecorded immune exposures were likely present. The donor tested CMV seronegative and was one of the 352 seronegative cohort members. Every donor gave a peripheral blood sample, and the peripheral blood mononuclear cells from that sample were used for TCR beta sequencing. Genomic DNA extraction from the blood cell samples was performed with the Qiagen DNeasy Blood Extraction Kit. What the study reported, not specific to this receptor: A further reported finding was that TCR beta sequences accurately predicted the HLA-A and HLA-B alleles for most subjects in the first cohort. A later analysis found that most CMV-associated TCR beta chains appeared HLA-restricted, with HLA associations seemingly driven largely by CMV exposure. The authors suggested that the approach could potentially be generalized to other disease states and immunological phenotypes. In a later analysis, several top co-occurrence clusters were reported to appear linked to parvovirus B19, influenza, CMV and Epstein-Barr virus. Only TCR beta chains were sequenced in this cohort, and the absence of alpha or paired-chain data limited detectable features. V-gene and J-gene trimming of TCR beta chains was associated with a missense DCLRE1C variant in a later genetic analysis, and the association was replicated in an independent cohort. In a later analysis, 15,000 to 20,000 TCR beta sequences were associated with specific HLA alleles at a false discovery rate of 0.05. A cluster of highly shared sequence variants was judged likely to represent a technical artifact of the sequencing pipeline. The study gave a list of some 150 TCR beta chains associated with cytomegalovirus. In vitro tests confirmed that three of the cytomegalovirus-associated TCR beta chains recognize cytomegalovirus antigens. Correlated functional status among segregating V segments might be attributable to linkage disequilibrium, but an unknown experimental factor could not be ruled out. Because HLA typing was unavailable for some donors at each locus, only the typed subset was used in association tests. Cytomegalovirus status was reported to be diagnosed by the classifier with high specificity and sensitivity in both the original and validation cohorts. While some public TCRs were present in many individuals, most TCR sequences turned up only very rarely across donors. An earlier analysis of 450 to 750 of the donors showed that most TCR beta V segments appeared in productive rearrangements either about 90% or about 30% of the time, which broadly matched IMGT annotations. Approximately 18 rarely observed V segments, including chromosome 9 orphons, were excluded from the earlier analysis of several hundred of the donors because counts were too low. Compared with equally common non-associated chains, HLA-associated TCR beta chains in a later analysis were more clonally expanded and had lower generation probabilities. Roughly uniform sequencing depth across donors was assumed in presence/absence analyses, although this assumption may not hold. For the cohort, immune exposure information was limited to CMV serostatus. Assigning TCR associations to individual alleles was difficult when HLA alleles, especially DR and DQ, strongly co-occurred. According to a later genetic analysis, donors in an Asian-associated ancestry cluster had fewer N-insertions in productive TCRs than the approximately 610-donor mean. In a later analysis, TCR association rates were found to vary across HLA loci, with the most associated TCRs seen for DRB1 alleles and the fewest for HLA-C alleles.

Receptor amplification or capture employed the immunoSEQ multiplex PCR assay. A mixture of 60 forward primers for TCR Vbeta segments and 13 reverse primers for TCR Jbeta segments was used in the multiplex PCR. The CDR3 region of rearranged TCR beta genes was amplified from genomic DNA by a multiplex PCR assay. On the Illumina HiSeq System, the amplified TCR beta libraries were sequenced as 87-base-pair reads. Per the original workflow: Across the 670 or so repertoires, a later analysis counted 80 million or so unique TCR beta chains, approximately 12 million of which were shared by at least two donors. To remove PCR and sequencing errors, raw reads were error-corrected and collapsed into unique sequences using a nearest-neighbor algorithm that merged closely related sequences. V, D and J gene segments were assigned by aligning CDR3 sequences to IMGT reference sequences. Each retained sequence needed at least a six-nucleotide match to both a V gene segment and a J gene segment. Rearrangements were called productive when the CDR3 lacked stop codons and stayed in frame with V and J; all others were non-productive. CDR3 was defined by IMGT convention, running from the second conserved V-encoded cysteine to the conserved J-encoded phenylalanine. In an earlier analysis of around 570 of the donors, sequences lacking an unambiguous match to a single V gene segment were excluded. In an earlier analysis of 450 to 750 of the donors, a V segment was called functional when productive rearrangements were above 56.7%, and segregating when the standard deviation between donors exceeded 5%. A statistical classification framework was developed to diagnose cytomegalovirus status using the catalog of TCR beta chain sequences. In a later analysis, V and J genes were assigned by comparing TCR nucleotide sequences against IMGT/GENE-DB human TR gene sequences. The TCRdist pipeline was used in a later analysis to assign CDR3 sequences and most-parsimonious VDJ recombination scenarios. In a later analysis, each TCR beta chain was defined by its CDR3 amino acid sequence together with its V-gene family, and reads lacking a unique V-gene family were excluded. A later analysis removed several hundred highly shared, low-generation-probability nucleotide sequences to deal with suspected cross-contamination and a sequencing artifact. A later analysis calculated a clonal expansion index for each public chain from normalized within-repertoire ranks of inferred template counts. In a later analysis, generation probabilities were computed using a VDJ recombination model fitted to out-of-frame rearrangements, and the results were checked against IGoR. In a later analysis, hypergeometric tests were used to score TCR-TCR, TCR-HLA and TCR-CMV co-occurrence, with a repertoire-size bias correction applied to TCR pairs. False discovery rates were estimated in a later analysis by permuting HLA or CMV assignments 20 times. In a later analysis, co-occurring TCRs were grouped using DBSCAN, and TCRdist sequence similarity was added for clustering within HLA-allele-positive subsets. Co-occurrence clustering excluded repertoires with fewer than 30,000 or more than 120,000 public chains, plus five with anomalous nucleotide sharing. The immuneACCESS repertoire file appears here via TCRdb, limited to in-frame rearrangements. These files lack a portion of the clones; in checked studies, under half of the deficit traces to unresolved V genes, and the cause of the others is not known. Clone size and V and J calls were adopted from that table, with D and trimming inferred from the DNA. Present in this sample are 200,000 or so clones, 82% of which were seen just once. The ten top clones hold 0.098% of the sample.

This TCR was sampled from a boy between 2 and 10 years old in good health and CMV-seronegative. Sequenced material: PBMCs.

In nucleotides, the sequence is TGTGCCAGTAGTCCTCGGACCGGGGAGCTGTTTTTT. Translated, it reads CASSPRTGELFF. The rearranged chain carries TRBV19 and TRBJ2-2, with no confidently assigned D gene. Its CDR3 holds 12 amino acids, cysteine through phenylalanine. Only the CDR3 region is kept as DNA, spanning 36 bases read in frame from base 1. From a lookup of the germline V gene (reference sequence), CDR1 and CDR2 are LNHDA and SQIVND. V drops 5 bases and J drops 5 bases, leaving 6 bases in between.